This paragraph covers one T cell receptor (beta chain) sequence. The target antigen is unknown. This CDR3 is also generated by other DNA sequences in the sample. This record belongs to a study of shared clonotypes between healthy human individuals. Study-wide results and caveats: Naive CD4 clonotype sharing across several donors was approximately 5%. The small donor group covered limited genetic and exposure diversity.

Germline-derived CDR1 and CDR2 are KGHSH and LQKENI. Trimming left V 1 base short and J 0 bases short, with 5 bases between. The CDR3 loop spans 14 amino acids. Study processing details: ImmunoSEQ supplied junction-only sequences lacking quality scores, so filtering was different. Repertoires were generated with immunoSEQ multiplex PCR, while TCRdb's copy carries only in-frame clones and drops some. The D gene and trimming were derived from the DNA, and the V and J assignments and clone size from that table. Here the sample spans roughly 1.5 million clones, 95% to 99% being singletons. The rearrangement links TRBV18 to TRBJ2-3; D gene ambiguous. This receptor was taken from a man aged 30 to 39 in good health. The sample comprised naive CD4+ T cells sorted from blood. Subset: CD45RA+ positively selected. In DNA, the CDR3 is TGTGCCAGCTCACCACAGGCTAGCACAGATACGCAGTATTTT. This translates into CASSPQASTDTQYF.